What follows is one T cell receptor (beta chain) and its context. Its antigen target is currently unknown. No much larger clonotype is one base removed from it; base qualities were not supplied. The data belong to a study of cytomegalovirus exposure and HLA in healthy donors (dated by TCRdb to about 2017). Background on the whole study: In an earlier analysis of 587 of the donors, about 260 Gb of sequence data and about 110 million unique TCR beta sequences from 180 million or so T cells were reported. An early release covering over 500 HLA-typed donors comprised roughly 300 gigabases of sequencing data and 85 million or so unique TCR sequences. The genetic ancestry cluster associated with self-reported Caucasian donors included 81% of the roughly 360 genotyped donors. The study was designed to test whether signatures of past pathogen exposure could be identified by cataloging public T cell receptors. The study profiled the T cell repertoires of about 640 subjects by immunosequencing and related them to cytomegalovirus serostatus. In addition to the first cohort of roughly 700 subjects, a separate validation cohort of 120 different subjects was used. The study combined high-throughput TCR immunosequencing, statistical association of individual TCRs with disease status, and machine learning to predict cytomegalovirus infection status. A later analysis re-analyzed previously published TCR beta repertoires from several hundred donors and added high-resolution HLA genotyping to study TCR occurrence patterns. The later analysis used no new phenotypic data to find candidate immune exposures, relying instead on TCR beta sequences and their occurrence across donors. In an earlier analysis of a few hundred of the donors, high-throughput TCR beta sequencing was used to judge whether each TCR beta V gene segment behaved as functional or pseudogenic. Alongside the repertoire data, information on donor age, sex, ethnicity and CMV serostatus was compiled. A later genetic analysis took genome-wide SNP genotypes for about 55% of the roughly 700 donors and used that subset as a discovery cohort. Every discovery cohort repertoire had been produced on one sequencing platform. Both class I and class II loci were covered by HLA typing, at four-digit resolution. Typing coverage varied by locus: roughly 620-640 donors for A, B, C, DRB1 and DQB1; about 520 for DQA1; more than 600 for DPA1; 450 to 480 for DPB1. Several DR-DQ haplotypes were treated as single units for association and clustering because of strong linkage in the cohort. Among over 350 genotyped donors of the cohort, an average of around 240,000 unique TCR beta nucleotide sequences were sequenced per donor, roughly 18% of them non-productive.

Library preparation was by the immunoSEQ multiplex PCR assay. For the multiplex PCR, a mixture combining 60 forward primers for TCR Vbeta segments and 13 reverse primers for TCR Jbeta segments was used. The CDR3 region of rearranged TCR beta genes was amplified from genomic DNA with a multiplex PCR assay. On the Illumina HiSeq System, the amplified TCR beta libraries were sequenced as 87-base-pair reads. The original pipeline was this. A later analysis counted tens of millions of unique TCR beta chains across the 666 repertoires, and 10 million to 11 million of these chains were shared by at least two donors. Raw reads were error-corrected and collapsed into unique sequences with a nearest-neighbor algorithm that merged closely related sequences to remove PCR and sequencing errors. Alignment of CDR3 sequences to IMGT reference sequences was used to assign V, D and J gene segments. For a sequence to be retained, a match of at least six nucleotides was required to both a V gene segment and a J gene segment. A rearrangement counted as productive if the CDR3 had no stop codons and remained in frame with V and J, and every other rearrangement counted as non-productive. CDR3 was defined according to IMGT convention as the region running from the second conserved V-encoded cysteine to the conserved J-encoded phenylalanine. Sequences without an unambiguous match to a single V gene segment were excluded from the earlier analysis of about 640 of the donors. In an earlier analysis of about 590 of the donors, a V segment was called functional when productive rearrangements were above 56.7%, and segregating when the standard deviation between donors exceeded 5%. A statistical classification framework was built to diagnose cytomegalovirus status from the catalog of TCR beta chain sequences. V and J gene assignment, in a later analysis, came from comparing TCR nucleotide sequences with IMGT/GENE-DB human TR gene sequences. Using the TCRdist pipeline, a later analysis assigned CDR3 sequences along with most-parsimonious VDJ recombination scenarios. A later analysis defined each TCR beta chain by its CDR3 amino acid sequence plus V-gene family, and excluded reads lacking a unique V-gene family. As a way to deal with suspected cross-contamination and a sequencing artifact, a later analysis dropped roughly 600 nucleotide sequences that were highly shared and had low generation probability. For each public chain, a later analysis derived a clonal expansion index from normalized ranks of inferred template counts within each repertoire. In a later analysis, generation probabilities were computed using a VDJ recombination model fitted to out-of-frame rearrangements, and the results were checked against IGoR. Hypergeometric tests were used in a later analysis to score TCR-TCR, TCR-HLA and TCR-CMV co-occurrence, with a repertoire-size bias correction applied to the TCR pairs. To estimate false discovery rates, a later analysis permuted the HLA or CMV assignments 20 times. In a later analysis, co-occurring TCRs were grouped using DBSCAN, and TCRdist sequence similarity was added for clustering within HLA-allele-positive subsets. Repertoires with fewer than 30,000 or more than 120,000 public chains were left out of co-occurrence clustering, as were a handful of repertoires with anomalous nucleotide sharing. The clones in this table, taken by TCRdb from immuneACCESS, are in-frame only. Not every clone is retained; where verified, under half of the shortfall comes from an unresolved V gene, and the cause of the rest is unknown. The V and J calls and the clone size are those of that table, but D and trimming were determined from the DNA. The sample table contains about 200,000 clones; only one count was recorded for more than 65% of them. The top ten hold 1.7% of the sample.

The cohort comprised several hundred healthy bone marrow donors. At the time of sampling, every cohort member was nominally healthy, though immune exposures that went unrecorded were likely present. The donor was CMV seronegative and belonged to the group of 320 or so seronegative cohort members. A peripheral blood sample was collected from each donor, and TCR beta sequencing was performed on peripheral blood mononuclear cells. Genomic DNA extraction from the blood cell samples was performed with the Qiagen DNeasy Blood Extraction Kit. General findings and caveats noted by the study authors: According to a later analysis, TCR association rates differed among HLA loci, with DRB1 alleles showing the most associated TCRs and HLA-C alleles showing the fewest. Because HLA typing was unavailable for some donors at each locus, only the typed subset was used in association tests. Roughly uniform sequencing depth across donors was assumed in presence/absence analyses, although this assumption may not hold. According to the authors, the approach could potentially be generalized to other disease states and immunological phenotypes. The 87-base-pair reads could not distinguish some IMGT-functional V segments, including TRBV6-2 and TRBV6-3, so those segments were excluded. Correlated functional status among segregating V segments might be attributable to linkage disequilibrium, but an unknown experimental factor could not be ruled out. In a later analysis, HLA-associated TCR beta chains were found to be more clonally expanded and to have lower generation probabilities than equally common non-associated chains. The only immune exposure information available for the cohort was CMV serostatus. A further reported finding was that TCR beta sequences accurately predicted the HLA-A and HLA-B alleles for most subjects in the first cohort. The sequencing pipeline was judged likely to have produced a cluster of highly shared sequence variants as a technical artifact. Specific HLA alleles were associated with some 15,000 TCR beta sequences at a false discovery rate of 0.05 in a later analysis. In a later genetic analysis, fewer N-insertions in productive TCRs were reported among donors in an Asian-associated ancestry cluster than the approximately 670-donor mean. In an earlier analysis of over 550 of the donors, most TCR beta V segments were observed in productive rearrangements about 90% or about 30% of the time, broadly matching IMGT annotations. The earlier analysis of approximately 590 of the donors excluded roughly 16 rarely observed V segments, including chromosome 9 orphons, because counts were too low. When HLA alleles, especially DR and DQ, strongly co-occurred, attributing TCR associations to individual alleles was difficult. V-gene and J-gene trimming of TCR beta chains was associated with a missense DCLRE1C variant in a later genetic analysis, and the association was replicated in an independent cohort. The study listed approximately 150 TCR beta chains as associated with cytomegalovirus. In both the original and validation cohorts, the classifier was reported to diagnose cytomegalovirus status with high specificity and sensitivity. This cohort had only TCR beta chains sequenced, and the lack of alpha or paired-chain data limited which features could be detected. In vitro tests confirmed that a few of the cytomegalovirus-associated TCR beta chains recognize cytomegalovirus antigens. While some public TCRs were present in many individuals, most TCR sequences turned up only very rarely across donors. Most CMV-associated TCR beta chains appeared to be HLA-restricted in a later analysis, and the HLA associations seemed to be driven largely by CMV exposure. A later analysis reported that several top co-occurrence clusters appeared linked to parvovirus B19, influenza, CMV and Epstein-Barr virus.

From a lookup of the germline V gene, CDR1 and CDR2 are SQVTM and ANQGSEA. Measured from the cysteine to the phenylalanine, the CDR3 is 15 residues long. The read is trimmed to its CDR3 DNA, 45 bases read in frame from base 1. V is pared back by 2 bases and J by 4 bases, with 17 bases lying between the germline termini. The chain was built from TRBV29-1 and TRBJ1-1, with a weak D call of TRBD1 (5 bases match). What was sequenced was PBMCs. The sequence derives from a man aged 50-60 years in good health and CMV-seronegative. This receptor carries the CDR3 CSVERFQGDATEAFF. The DNA sequence reads TGCAGCGTTGAAAGGTTTCAGGGCGACGCCACTGAAGCTTTCTTT.